This T cell receptor (beta chain) emerged from a study of cytomegalovirus exposure and HLA in healthy donors. Whole-study results and caveats: Apart from CMV serostatus, no immune exposure information was available.

13 Jbeta primers and 60 Vbeta primers were used for the PCR. The assay was immunoSEQ multiplex PCR, and TCRdb's table has in-frame clones only and misses some. The sample carries about 230,000 clones, approximately 90% recorded once. V was clipped by 0 bases and J by 7 bases; unmatched bases: 4. The CDR3 length is 15 residues. Germline V gene data show CDR1 as SEHNR and CDR2 as FQNEAQ (reference sequence). This clone came up once. What it binds is not known. Among the donors, all were healthy bone marrow donors. The rearrangement uses TRBV7-9 and TRBJ1-5, with 9 bases identical to TRBD1. This TCR came from a woman under 30 in good health and CMV-seronegative. The sample was PBMCs. The CDR3 loop reads CASSLARTGDQPQHF. DNA of the CDR3: TGTGCCAGCAGCTTAGCCAGGACAGGGGACCAGCCCCAGCATTTT.